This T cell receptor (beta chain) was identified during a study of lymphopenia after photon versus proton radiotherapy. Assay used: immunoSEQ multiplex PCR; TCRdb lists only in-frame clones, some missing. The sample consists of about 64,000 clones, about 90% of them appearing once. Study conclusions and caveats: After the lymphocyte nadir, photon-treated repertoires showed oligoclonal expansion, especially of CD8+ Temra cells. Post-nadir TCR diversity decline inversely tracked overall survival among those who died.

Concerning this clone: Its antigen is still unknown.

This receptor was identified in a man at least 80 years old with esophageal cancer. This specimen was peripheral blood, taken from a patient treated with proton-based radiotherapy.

The CDR3, as DNA: TGTGCCACCAGCAGAGATCAGGGCTCCTCTTACGAGCAGTACTTC. Translation gives CATSRDQGSSYEQYF. The rearrangement uses TRBV15 and TRBJ2-7, with D perhaps matching TRBD1 (5 bases). The CDR3 length is 15 residues. Per germline, CDR1 LNHNV and CDR2 YYDKDF (reference sequence). V lost 0 bases and J lost 4, with 13 bases in between. The variable domain in full, completed from reference TRBV15 and TRBJ2-7, reads DAMVIQNPRYQVTQFGKPVTLSCSQTLNHNVMYWYQQKSSQAPKLLFHYYDKDFNNEADTPDNFQSRRPNTSFCFLDIRSPGLGDTAMYLCATSRDQGSSYEQYFGPGTRLTVT.